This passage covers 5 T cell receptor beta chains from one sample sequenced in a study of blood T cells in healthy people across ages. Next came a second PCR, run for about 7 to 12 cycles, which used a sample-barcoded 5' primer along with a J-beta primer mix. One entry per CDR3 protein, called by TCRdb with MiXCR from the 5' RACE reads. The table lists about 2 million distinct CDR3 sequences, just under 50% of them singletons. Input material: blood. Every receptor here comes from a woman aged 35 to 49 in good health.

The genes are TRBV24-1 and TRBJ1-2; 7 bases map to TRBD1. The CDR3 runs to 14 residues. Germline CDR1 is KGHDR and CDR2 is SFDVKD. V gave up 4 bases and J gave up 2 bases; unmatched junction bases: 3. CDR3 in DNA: TGTGCCACCAGTGACGCAGGGGGGAACTATGGCTACACCTTC. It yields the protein CATSDAGGNYGYTF.

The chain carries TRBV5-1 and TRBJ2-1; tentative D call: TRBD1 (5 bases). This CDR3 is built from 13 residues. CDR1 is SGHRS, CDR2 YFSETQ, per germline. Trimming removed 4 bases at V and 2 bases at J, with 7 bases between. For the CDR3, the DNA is TGCGCCAGCAGCAGGGGCACCTACAATGAGCAGTTCTTC. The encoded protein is CASSRGTYNEQFF.

The CDR3 sequence: CSGKRQNNNQPQHF. For the CDR3, the DNA is TGCAGTGGAAAGAGACAGAACAACAATCAGCCCCAGCATTTT. V usage is TRBV20-1 and J usage is TRBJ1-5, with D perhaps matching TRBD1 (5 bases). Germline CDR1 and CDR2: DFQATT and SNEGSKA (reference sequence). The CDR3 is 14 amino acids. V lost 7 bases and J lost 3, with 16 bases in between.

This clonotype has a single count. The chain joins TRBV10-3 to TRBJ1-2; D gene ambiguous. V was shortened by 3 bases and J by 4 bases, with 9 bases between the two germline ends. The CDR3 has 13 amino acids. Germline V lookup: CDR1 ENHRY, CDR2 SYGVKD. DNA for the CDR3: TGTGCCATCAGTGATTCGGCCTCCTATGGCTACACCTTC. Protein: CAISDSASYGYTF.

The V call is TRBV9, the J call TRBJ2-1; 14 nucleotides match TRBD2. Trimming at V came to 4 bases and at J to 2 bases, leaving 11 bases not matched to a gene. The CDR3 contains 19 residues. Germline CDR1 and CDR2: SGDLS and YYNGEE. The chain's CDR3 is CASSTWTSGGPTAYNEQFF. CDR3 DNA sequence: TGTGCCAGCAGCACCTGGACTAGCGGGGGGCCCACCGCCTACAATGAGCAGTTCTTC.